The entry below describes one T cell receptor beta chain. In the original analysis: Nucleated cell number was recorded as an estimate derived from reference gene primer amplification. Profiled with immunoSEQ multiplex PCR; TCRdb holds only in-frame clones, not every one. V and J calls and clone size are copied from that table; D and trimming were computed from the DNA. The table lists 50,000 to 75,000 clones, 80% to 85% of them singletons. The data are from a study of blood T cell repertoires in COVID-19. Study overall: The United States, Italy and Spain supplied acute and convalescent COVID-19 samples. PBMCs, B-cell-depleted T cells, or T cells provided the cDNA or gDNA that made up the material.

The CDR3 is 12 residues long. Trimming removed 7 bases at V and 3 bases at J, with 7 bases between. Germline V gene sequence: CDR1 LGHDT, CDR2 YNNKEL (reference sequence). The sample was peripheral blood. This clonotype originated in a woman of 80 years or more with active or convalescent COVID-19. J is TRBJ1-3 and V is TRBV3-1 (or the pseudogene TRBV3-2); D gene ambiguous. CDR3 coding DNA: TGTGCCAGCACGGGTCTTGGAAACACCATATATTTT. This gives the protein CASTGLGNTIYF.